Presented here are 4 T cell receptor beta chains from one specimen sequenced in a study of beta chain features in type 1 diabetes. The study reverse transcribed the entire isolated RNA, so it sequenced expressed TCRB transcripts. TCRdb's copy holds only in-frame clones and misses some; the assay was immunoSEQ multiplex PCR. The top ten hold around 1.3% of the sample, which has 130,000 to 150,000 clones, 6% to 7.5% seen once. The sample consisted of central memory CD4+ T cells from blood. These receptors all come from a woman aged 25-40 years in good health.

This rearrangement joins TRBV18 to TRBJ2-7, with 7 bases that match TRBD2. The CDR3 contains 14 residues. V was clipped by 2 bases and J by 5 bases; unmatched bases: 6. Germline values: CDR1 KGHSH, CDR2 LQKENI. CDR3 coding DNA: TGTGCCAGCTCACCAGCGGGGGAGAAAAACGAGCAGTACTTC. Translating gives CASSPAGEKNEQYF.

The rearrangement links TRBV7-2 to TRBJ2-7, with 7 bases matching TRBD1. The ends lost 5 bases at V and 3 bases at J; junction bases unmatched: 13. The germline V gene has CDR1 SGHTA and CDR2 FQGNSA. The CDR3 has 16 residues. The CDR3 is CASSPRTTGKFYEQYF. The CDR3 nucleotides are TGTGCCAGCAGCCCACGAACGACAGGGAAATTCTACGAGCAGTACTTC. The full variable domain, its missing parts supplied by reference TRBV7-2 and TRBJ2-7, is GAGVSQSPSNKVTEKGKDVELRCDPISGHTALYWYRQSLGQGLEFLIYFQGNSAPDKSGLPSDRFSAERTGGSVSTLTIQRTQQEDSAVYLCASSPRTTGKFYEQYFGPGTRLTVT.

This clone was detected a few times. The rearrangement uses TRBV7-2 and TRBJ2-5; D possibly corresponds to TRBD2 (5 bases). The CDR3 has 14 amino acids. CDR1 is SGHTA, CDR2 FQGNSA, per germline. With 0 bases removed from V and 1 base from J, the gap between germline ends came to 6 bases. CDR3 nucleotides: TGTGCCAGCAGCTTAGCTAGCGCCCAAGAGACCCAGTACTTC. Protein: CASSLASAQETQYF. The variable domain in full, completed from reference TRBV7-2 and TRBJ2-5, reads GAGVSQSPSNKVTEKGKDVELRCDPISGHTALYWYRQSLGQGLEFLIYFQGNSAPDKSGLPSDRFSAERTGGSVSTLTIQRTQQEDSAVYLCASSLASAQETQYFGPGTRLLVL.

This clone has just a few counts. The chain uses TRBV19 and TRBJ2-2, with 11 bases fitting TRBD2. This CDR3 has 17 residues. V was clipped by 7 bases and J by 2 bases; unmatched bases: 9. CDR1 is LNHDA, CDR2 SQIVND, per germline (reference sequence). The CDR3 bases are TGTGCCAGTACCGCACTAGCGGGAGTCCCAAACACCGGGGAGCTGTTTTTT. Translating it yields CASTALAGVPNTGELFF.